The 23 T cell receptor beta chains below all came from one sample that was sequenced in a study of T cell responses to AZD1222 COVID-19 vaccine. Assay: immunoSEQ multiplex PCR; the TCRdb copy retains only in-frame clones and omits some. This sample has 85,000 to 110,000 clones, with approximately 88% found just once. Sample: peripheral blood, taken on day 0 of AZD1222 vaccination. The receptors were sampled from an adult in good health.

This chain links TRBV11-2 with TRBJ1-1, with 9 bases that match TRBD1. V shed 5 bases and J 6 bases; nucleotides not matched to a gene: 7. CDR1 and CDR2 from the germline V gene are SGHAT and FQNNGV. This CDR3 has 14 residues. Here the CDR3 reads CASSPTGGSSEAFF. Here the CDR3 DNA reads TGTGCCAGCAGCCCCACAGGGGGCAGCTCTGAAGCTTTCTTT.

This chain links TRBV28 with TRBJ1-6; TRBD1 is a possible D gene (5 bases). This CDR3 contains 17 residues. The germline V and J ends were trimmed by 6 bases and 6 bases, with 21 bases remaining between them. Germline assignment: CDR1 MDHEN and CDR2 SYDVKM. For the CDR3, the DNA is TGTGCCAGCAGCCCAGCCGGCGGGGGGGATTTTAATTCACCCCTCCACTTT. It translates to CASSPAGGGDFNSPLHF.

J is TRBJ1-5 and V is TRBV7-2; 8 bases are a match to TRBD1. Unmatched junction bases numbered 5, after V lost 4 bases and J lost 6 bases. This CDR3 has 14 amino acids. CDR1 is SGHTA and CDR2 is FQGNSA in the germline V gene. The DNA for the CDR3 is TGTGCCAGCAGCTCTGACAGGGGTATTCAGCCCCAGCATTTT. It specifies CASSSDRGIQPQHF.

The V call is TRBV3-1 (or the pseudogene TRBV3-2), the J call TRBJ2-6, with D tentatively TRBD2 (6 bases). There are 17 residues in the CDR3. V was clipped by 0 bases and J by 4 bases, with 13 bases between them. Germline loops: CDR1 LGHDT, CDR2 YNNKEL (reference sequence). CDR3 DNA sequence: TGTGCCAGCAGCCAAGATTGGCGGGGATCCGGGGCCAACGTCCTGACTTTC. Protein product: CASSQDWRGSGANVLTF.

The gene calls are TRBV6-6 and TRBJ1-2; 7 bases are a match to TRBD1. The ends lost 5 bases at V and 5 bases at J; junction bases unmatched: 8. Germline V CDR1 and CDR2: MNHNY, SVGAGI (reference sequence). This CDR3 is built from 14 residues. This CDR3 is CASSPRTGRYGYTF. The CDR3 DNA is TGTGCCAGCAGTCCGCGGACAGGAAGGTATGGCTACACCTTC.

CDR3 coding DNA: TGTGCCAGTAGTATAGGGGTAGCGGGGCACACAGATACGCAGTATTTT. Translating gives CASSIGVAGHTDTQYF. The chain links TRBV19 to TRBJ2-3; 8 bases line up with TRBD2. Germline CDR1 LNHDA, CDR2 SQIVND (reference sequence). The CDR3 totals 16 residues. The V gene end was trimmed by 1 base and the J gene end by 2 bases; junction bases not matched to a gene: 5.

The J gene is TRBJ1-1, the V gene TRBV4-3; D possibly corresponds to TRBD1 (5 bases). The V end was cut by 8 bases, the J end by 2 bases, with 18 bases between. The CDR3 length is 15 residues. From germline, CDR1 is LGHNA and CDR2 YSLEER. DNA for the CDR3: TGCGCCAGCGCAGAGGGGCTATCCATAAACACTGAAGCTTTCTTT. This sequence encodes CASAEGLSINTEAFF.

CDR3 region: CASTSYYGTSKTQYF. Written as DNA, the CDR3 is TGTGCCAGTACCTCCTACTACGGGACTAGTAAGACCCAGTACTTC. This chain joins TRBV19 and TRBJ2-5; the match to TRBD2 covers 8 bases. Germline lookup yields CDR1 LNHDA and CDR2 SQIVND (reference sequence). J gave up 6 bases and V 7 bases, and 13 bases lay outside the gene matches. CDR3 length: 15 residues.

The chain uses TRBV7-9 and TRBJ1-4, with 9 bases aligning to TRBD1. With V trimmed by 6 bases and J by 8 bases, 4 bases remained unmatched. Germline-derived CDR1 and CDR2 are SEHNR and FQNEAQ (reference sequence). This CDR3 contains 13 residues. The CDR3 loop is CASRGQGFEKLFF. In DNA form, the CDR3 reads TGTGCCAGCAGGGGACAGGGTTTCGAAAAACTGTTTTTT.

The chain joins TRBV3-1 (or the pseudogene TRBV3-2) to TRBJ2-2, with D hard to call. The CDR3 is 16 amino acids. Trimming took off 0 bases at V and 3 bases at J, with 11 bases between the two ends. Germline V gene data show CDR1 as LGHDT and CDR2 as YNNKEL (reference sequence). The CDR3 DNA sequence: TGTGCCAGCAGCCAAGATTCTTTACTTCACACCGGGGAGCTGTTTTTT. Protein: CASSQDSLLHTGELFF.

V and J are TRBV7-9 and TRBJ2-5, with 7 bases that match TRBD2. V gave up 4 bases and J gave up 5 bases; unmatched junction bases: 4. The CDR3 has 13 residues. CDR1 SEHNR and CDR2 FQNEAQ come from the germline V gene (reference sequence). The CDR3 nucleotides are TGTGCCAGCAGCTATTCCGGGGGGGAGACCCAGTACTTC. It specifies CASSYSGGETQYF. Using reference TRBV7-9 and TRBJ2-5 for the parts outside the CDR3, the full variable domain is DTGVSQNPRHKITKRGQNVTFRCDPISEHNRLYWYRQTLGQGPEFLTYFQNEAQLEKSRLLSDRFSAERPKGSFSTLEIQRTEQGDSAMYLCASSYSGGETQYFGPGTRLLVL.

The chain is built from TRBV4-2 and TRBJ1-6, with unresolved D. The CDR3 sequence is 13 residues long. V lost 0 bases to trimming and J lost 11 bases, with 8 bases between them. Germline loops: CDR1 LGHNA, CDR2 YNFKEQ. The CDR3 region has the DNA TGTGCCAGCAGCCAAGAGGGGAGGCCACCCCTCCACTTT. This gives the protein CASSQEGRPPLHF.

The chain couples TRBV28 to TRBJ1-3; D ambiguous. This CDR3 is built from 13 residues. Looked up from germline, CDR1 is MDHEN and CDR2 is SYDVKM. The V end lost 5 bases, the J end lost 2 bases, and 7 bases lay between the germline ends. CDR3 bases: TGTGCCAGCAGTACCCCCGCTGGAAACACCATATATTTT. Amino acids: CASSTPAGNTIYF.

The V and J genes are TRBV28 and TRBJ1-4; D possibly corresponds to TRBD1 (5 bases). The CDR3 is 13 residues long. Trimming shortened V by 5 bases and J by 4 bases, and 8 bases separated the two germline ends. CDR1 MDHEN and CDR2 SYDVKM come from the germline V gene. The CDR3 loop reads CASSGGGNEKLFF. The CDR3 region has the DNA TGTGCCAGCAGTGGGGGGGGTAATGAAAAACTGTTTTTT.

The CDR3 DNA reads TGTGCCAGCAGTCGCCCGGGGAACACTGAAGCTTTCTTT. Its protein product is CASSRPGNTEAFF. The gene calls are TRBV6-5 and TRBJ1-1; D is unclear. V was pared by 5 bases and J by 1 base, with 8 bases between. Looked up from germline, CDR1 is MNHEY and CDR2 is SVGAGI. The CDR3 sequence is 13 residues long.

This clone was detected once. This rearrangement joins TRBV30 to TRBJ2-1, with a possible D match to TRBD1 (5 bases). CDR1 is GTSNPN, CDR2 SVGIG, per germline (reference sequence). The CDR3 totals 12 residues. The V end lost 1 base, the J end lost 8 bases, and 9 bases lay between the germline ends. The DNA for the CDR3 is TGTGCCTGGAGTGGTAGGGGCGATGAGCAGTTCTTC. Its translation: CAWSGRGDEQFF. Combining the CDR3 with reference TRBV30 and TRBJ2-1 gives the whole variable domain SQTIHQWPATLVQPVGSPLSLECTVEGTSNPNLYWYRQAAGRGLQLLFYSVGIGQISSEVPQNLSASRPQDRQFILSSKKLLLSDSGFYLCAWSGRGDEQFFGPGTRLTVL.

V is TRBV7-2 and J is TRBJ2-5; a weak D match, TRBD2 (6 bases). CDR3 length equals 14 residues. V lost 3 bases to trimming and J lost 4 bases, with 12 bases between them. CDR1 SGHTA and CDR2 FQGNSA come from the germline V gene. The CDR3, as DNA: TGTGCCAGCAGCTTGCAACTGCGGGGAGAGACCCAGTACTTC. Its protein is CASSLQLRGETQYF.

V and J are TRBV18 and TRBJ2-1; D possibly corresponds to TRBD2 (6 bases). Trimming pared 0 bases from V and 8 bases from J, leaving 8 bases between. The CDR3 is 13 residues long. Germline V CDR1 and CDR2: KGHSH, LQKENI. The CDR3, as DNA: TGTGCCAGCTCACCACCAGGAGGGGATGAGCAGTTCTTC. This sequence encodes CASSPPGGDEQFF.

The chain couples TRBV15 to TRBJ2-7; 7 bases align to TRBD2. Germline-derived CDR1 and CDR2 are LNHNV and YYDKDF (reference sequence). V lost 5 bases and J lost 6; bases outside the gene matches: 10. The CDR3 totals 14 residues. The CDR3 nucleotides read TGTGCCACCAGCCAGACTAGCTGGATGAGCGAGCAGTACTTC. Translated, it gives CATSQTSWMSEQYF.

This sequence joins TRBV7-2 and TRBJ2-7; D is possibly TRBD1 (9 bases). The germline V and J ends were trimmed by 4 bases and 3 bases, with 16 bases remaining between them. CDR1 and CDR2 (germline): SGHTA, FQGNSA. The CDR3 spans 15 residues. CDR3 protein: CASSSGGTGRYEQYF. The DNA of the CDR3 is TGTGCCAGCAGCTCGGGGGGGACAGGGCGCTACGAGCAGTACTTC. Filled out from reference TRBV7-2 and TRBJ2-7, the complete variable domain reads GAGVSQSPSNKVTEKGKDVELRCDPISGHTALYWYRQSLGQGLEFLIYFQGNSAPDKSGLPSDRFSAERTGGSVSTLTIQRTQQEDSAVYLCASSSGGTGRYEQYFGPGTRLTVT.

In DNA form, the CDR3 reads TGTGCCAGCAGAACGGCCCCTGGCGCATTCACTGAAGCTTTCTTT. This gives the protein CASRTAPGAFTEAFF. This chain links TRBV6-5 with TRBJ1-1; no clear D. The CDR3 has 15 amino acids. Trimming left V 6 bases short and J 4 bases short, with 18 bases between. CDR1 and CDR2 from the germline V gene are MNHEY and SVGAGI.

The gene calls are TRBV18 and TRBJ2-5, with D possibly being TRBD1 (6 bases). The CDR3 extends over 14 amino acids. CDR1 and CDR2 from the germline V gene are KGHSH and LQKENI. V gave up 0 bases and J gave up 4 bases, with 9 bases separating them. CDR3 nucleotide sequence: TGTGCCAGCTCACCACCGGCAGGGGCAGAGACCCAGTACTTC. Translation gives CASSPPAGAETQYF.

This clone has more than one count but fewer than ten. V usage is TRBV6-5 and J usage is TRBJ1-1; 7 nucleotides match TRBD1. This CDR3 has 15 amino acids. The junction had 8 bases not matched to a gene; V was cut back by 7 bases and J by 0 bases. Looked up from germline, CDR1 is MNHEY and CDR2 is SVGAGI. CDR3 in amino acids: CASTLRQGMNTEAFF. The CDR3 region has the DNA TGTGCCAGCACTCTGAGACAGGGTATGAACACTGAAGCTTTCTTT.